Here is one T cell receptor beta chain with its context. This specimen comes from a study of blood T cell repertoires in COVID-19. This table comes from immunoSEQ multiplex PCR, and its TCRdb copy is limited to in-frame clones, with some not included. In the table there are some 320,000 clones, 75% to 85% of which are singletons. CDR1 is GTSNPN, CDR2 SVGIG, per germline (reference sequence). There are 13 residues in the CDR3. V was pared by 5 bases and J by 5 bases, with 3 bases of the junction left unmatched. This chain uses TRBV30 with TRBJ1-6, with 7 bases identical to TRBD1. The clonotype was recovered from a human donor in a cohort sampled during active COVID-19. Sample: peripheral blood. CDR3 loop: CAWAGQDNSPLHF. The CDR3 DNA follows: TGTGCCTGGGCCGGACAGGATAATTCACCCCTCCACTTT. The complete variable domain, with remaining parts taken from reference TRBV30 and TRBJ1-6, reads SQTIHQWPATLVQPVGSPLSLECTVEGTSNPNLYWYRQAAGRGLQLLFYSVGIGQISSEVPQNLSASRPQDRQFILSSKKLLLSDSGFYLCAWAGQDNSPLHFGNGTRLTVT.